These 28 T cell receptor beta chains originate from one sample sequenced in a study of HIV-infected patients and healthy controls. One entry per CDR3 protein results from TCRdb running MiXCR on the 5' RACE reads. The sample holds about 18,000 distinct CDR3 sequences, roughly a fifth seen once. The sequenced sample consisted of CD8+ T cells from blood. These receptors were collected from a human donor in good health.

This clonotype has a count of ten or more. The chain uses TRBV10-3 and TRBJ2-1, with 13 bases that match TRBD2. Germline V CDR1 and CDR2: ENHRY, SYGVKD. This CDR3 comprises 17 residues. Germline trimming cut 6 bases from V and 3 bases from J; bases unmatched to any gene: 8. The CDR3 DNA follows: TGTGCCATCAGCGCCCAACTAGCGGGAGGGGGCTACAATGAGCAGTTCTTC. Amino acids: CAISAQLAGGGYNEQFF.

J is TRBJ2-2 and V is TRBV20-1, with TRBD2 matching over 10 bases. Per the germline V gene, CDR1 is DFQATT and CDR2 is SNEGSKA (reference sequence). Trimming took 2 bases from V and 3 from J; bases not matched to a gene: 6. The CDR3 consists of 16 residues. CDR3: CSARPSGRDYTGELFF. CDR3 nucleotide sequence: TGCAGTGCTAGACCTAGCGGGAGAGACTACACCGGGGAGCTGTTTTTT.

V gene TRBV2 combines with J gene TRBJ2-5; 15 nucleotides agree with TRBD2. Trimming took 2 bases from V and 1 from J; bases not matched to a gene: 2. The germline V gene encodes CDR1 SNHLY and CDR2 FYNNEI. The CDR3 consists of 17 residues. The CDR3 is CASSETGLAGGQETQYF. The CDR3 nucleotides read TGTGCCAGCAGTGAAACGGGACTAGCGGGAGGCCAAGAGACCCAGTACTTC. The full variable domain, with the rest looked up from reference TRBV2 and TRBJ2-5, is EPEVTQTPSHQVTQMGQEVILRCVPISNHLYFYWYRQILGQKVEFLVSFYNNEISEKSEIFDDQFSVERPDGSNFTLKIRSTKLEDSAMYFCASSETGLAGGQETQYFGPGTRLLVL.

Only a few counts were recorded for this clonotype. The chain uses TRBV11-2 and TRBJ2-7; no definite D call. Germline loops: CDR1 SGHAT, CDR2 FQNNGV. The CDR3 has 12 residues. The germline V and J ends were trimmed by 3 bases and 1 base, with 4 bases remaining between them. The CDR3 DNA is TGTGCCAGCAGCTTTGAGTCCTACGAGCAGTACTTC. Translating it yields CASSFESYEQYF.

This clonotype came up many times. V usage is TRBV13 and J usage is TRBJ2-5; TRBD2 aligns across 10 bases. The ends lost 8 bases at V and 1 base at J; junction bases unmatched: 4. Germline V CDR1 and CDR2: PRHDT, FYEKMQ (reference sequence). The CDR3 consists of 14 residues. The CDR3 reads CASGRTSGQETQYF. The CDR3 nucleotides are TGTGCCAGCGGCCGGACTAGCGGCCAAGAGACCCAGTACTTC.

In its sample, this clonotype was seen many times. The V and J genes are TRBV29-1 and TRBJ2-2; 7 nucleotides align to TRBD2. Germline values: CDR1 SQVTM, CDR2 ANQGSEA. This CDR3 has 15 residues. The trim removed 1 base at V and 6 bases at J, leaving 8 bases unmatched. In DNA form, the CDR3 reads TGCAGCGTTGAAGGTATTCCAGGACTAGCCGGGGAGCTGTTTTTT. Its protein product is CSVEGIPGLAGELFF.

This sequence joins TRBV2 and TRBJ1-2, with 7 nucleotides matching TRBD1. The CDR3 covers 11 residues. Germline V gene data show CDR1 as SNHLY and CDR2 as FYNNEI. V lost 10 bases and J lost 6; bases outside the gene matches: 5. CDR3 loop: CATWTGHGYTF. The CDR3 coding sequence is TGTGCCACCTGGACAGGACATGGCTACACCTTC.

This clonotype was picked up a small number of times. The rearrangement uses TRBV29-1 and TRBJ1-2; 8 nucleotides line up with TRBD1. Germline values: CDR1 SQVTM, CDR2 ANQGSEA. J was trimmed by 1 base and V by 5 bases; bases with no gene match: 15. The CDR3 is made up of 17 amino acids. CDR3 in DNA: TGCAGCGTTCTGGACAGGGACACTTCTAGACTTAACTATGGCTACACCTTC. Amino acids: CSVLDRDTSRLNYGYTF.

The DNA of the CDR3 is TGTGCCAGCAGCTTATCCCGGTCCGGAGAGACCCAGTACTTC. As protein: CASSLSRSGETQYF. The chain has TRBV11-2 and TRBJ2-5, with D hard to call. Looked up from germline, CDR1 is SGHAT and CDR2 is FQNNGV. Trimming pared 2 bases from V and 4 bases from J, leaving 11 bases between. The CDR3 length is 14 residues.

Many counts were recorded for this clonotype. J is TRBJ2-1 and V is TRBV6-2 or TRBV6-3; 11 bases are shared with TRBD2. Germline V CDR1 and CDR2: MNHEY, SVGEGT. The CDR3 loop spans 15 amino acids. J was trimmed by 7 bases and V by 6 bases; bases with no gene match: 8. CDR3: CASRHLAGGYNEQFF. The CDR3 nucleotides read TGTGCCAGCAGGCATCTAGCGGGAGGTTATAATGAGCAGTTCTTC.

This clonotype came up many times. The chain recombines TRBV10-2 with TRBJ1-5; 8 positions match TRBD1. The CDR3 contains 16 residues. Per germline, CDR1 WSHSY and CDR2 SAAADI. V shed 3 bases and J 4 bases; nucleotides not matched to a gene: 8. Written as DNA, the CDR3 is TGCGCCAGCAGTGATTCAGACAGGGGTATAAATCAGCCCCAGCATTTT. It encodes CASSDSDRGINQPQHF.

This clonotype was seen only a few times. The chain recombines TRBV7-9 with TRBJ1-2, with TRBD1 as a possible D gene (5 bases). Germline CDR1 is SEHNR and CDR2 is FQNEAQ (reference sequence). This CDR3 comprises 16 residues. The V end was cut by 2 bases, the J end by 0 bases, with 13 bases between. CDR3 residues: CASSLRETGPNYGYTF. In DNA form, the CDR3 reads TGTGCCAGCAGCTTAAGGGAAACGGGACCTAACTATGGCTACACCTTC.

Many counts were recorded for this clonotype. V and J are TRBV29-1 and TRBJ2-2; D gene uncertain. CDR1 is SQVTM and CDR2 is ANQGSEA in the germline V gene. The V gene lost 5 bases and the J gene lost 5 bases, with 9 bases spanning the gap. The CDR3 totals 12 residues. In nucleotides, the CDR3 is TGCAGCGTTCGTCAAGGAACCGGGGAGCTGTTTTTT. It encodes CSVRQGTGELFF.

This clonotype was observed a few times. The chain combines TRBV30 with TRBJ1-5; 7 positions agree with TRBD1. With V trimmed by 4 bases and J by 0 bases, 6 bases remained unmatched. The CDR3 is 15 amino acids. Germline V CDR1 and CDR2: GTSNPN, SVGIG (reference sequence). Here the CDR3 DNA reads TGTGCCTGGAAGGGACAGTTTGATAGCAATCAGCCCCAGCATTTT. Its translation: CAWKGQFDSNQPQHF.

This clonotype was picked up many times. The chain combines TRBV4-1 with TRBJ2-3; tentatively, D is TRBD1 or TRBD2 (5 bases each). V lost 1 base, J lost 2 bases, and 13 bases lay in between. Germline CDR1 reads MGHRA; CDR2 reads YSYEKL. The CDR3 contains 16 residues. Written as DNA, the CDR3 is TGCGCCAGCAGCCAAGTGCCGGGACCGTCCACAGATACGCAGTATTTT. This encodes CASSQVPGPSTDTQYF.

This clonotype appeared a few times. The V gene is TRBV11-2, the J gene TRBJ2-7, with D unclear. CDR3 length: 12 amino acids. V was trimmed by 4 bases and J by 5 bases, leaving 9 bases between them. Germline CDR1 and CDR2: SGHAT and FQNNGV. The CDR3 sequence: CASSSSWDEQYF. CDR3 bases: TGTGCCAGCAGCTCAAGCTGGGACGAGCAGTACTTC.

This clonotype was seen more than once but under ten times. The V gene is TRBV27, the J gene TRBJ2-1; 10 bases map to TRBD2. The CDR3 runs 15 residues. Germline V gene sequence: CDR1 MNHEY, CDR2 SMNVEV (reference sequence). J was trimmed by 10 bases and V by 3 bases; bases with no gene match: 9. The CDR3 loop is CASSFVAGGFSEQFF. Here the CDR3 DNA reads TGTGCCAGCAGTTTTGTAGCGGGGGGCTTTTCAGAGCAGTTCTTC.

The chain carries TRBV6-5 and TRBJ2-7; 7 nucleotides match TRBD2. V shed 6 bases and J 0 bases; nucleotides not matched to a gene: 5. Germline-derived CDR1 and CDR2 are MNHEY and SVGAGI. The CDR3 length is 14 residues. In nucleotides, the CDR3 is TGTGCCAGCAGGTATAGCGGGCCCTCCTACGAGCAGTACTTC. Encoded protein: CASRYSGPSYEQYF.

This clonotype was counted ten times or more. The chain carries TRBV20-1 and TRBJ2-7; 10 positions match TRBD1. The germline V gene has CDR1 DFQATT and CDR2 SNEGSKA (reference sequence). V dropped 1 base and J dropped 2; count of bases not matched to a gene: 2. This CDR3 is 14 amino acids long. This CDR3 reads CSARGDRGAYEQYF. The CDR3 DNA is TGCAGTGCTAGAGGGGACAGGGGTGCCTACGAGCAGTACTTC.

This clonotype was recorded at least ten times. V is TRBV10-3 and J is TRBJ1-1; TRBD1 aligns across 7 bases. Germline V gene data show CDR1 as ENHRY and CDR2 as SYGVKD. The trim removed 2 bases at V and 11 bases at J, leaving 8 bases unmatched. The CDR3 sequence is 13 residues long. The CDR3 region is CAISEEGGGRAFF. The CDR3 nucleotides are TGTGCCATCAGTGAGGAAGGGGGCGGTCGGGCTTTCTTT.

The chain links TRBV20-1 to TRBJ2-1; tentatively, D is TRBD1 or TRBD2 (5 bases each). V lost 2 bases, J lost 9 bases, and 17 bases lay in between. The CDR3 totals 14 residues. Germline V gene sequence: CDR1 DFQATT, CDR2 SNEGSKA (reference sequence). CDR3 in DNA: TGCAGTGCTAGAAGGGACGGTGAGATAGGTGAGCAGTTCTTC. Its protein product is CSARRDGEIGEQFF.

This clonotype has at least ten counts. The genes are TRBV13 and TRBJ2-7; 10 positions match TRBD2. V lost 6 bases to trimming and J lost 0 bases; unmatched junction nucleotides: 5. The CDR3 is made up of 15 amino acids. The germline V gene encodes CDR1 PRHDT and CDR2 FYEKMQ (reference sequence). In nucleotides, the CDR3 is TGTGCCAGCAGTAGGGCTAGCGGGAGCTCCTACGAGCAGTACTTC. It translates to CASSRASGSSYEQYF.

The chain links TRBV13 to TRBJ2-3; D is uncertain. Germline loops: CDR1 PRHDT, CDR2 FYEKMQ (reference sequence). V shed 6 bases and J shed 4 bases, with 8 bases lying between them. CDR3 length: 12 amino acids. CDR3 DNA: TGTGCCAGCAGAGGATCAGCAGATACGCAGTATTTT. It translates to CASRGSADTQYF.

In this sample, this clonotype turned up many times. The chain joins TRBV12-3 or TRBV12-4 to TRBJ2-2, with TRBD2 matching 7 bases. Trimming cost V 8 bases and J 1 base; bases outside gene matches: 13. The length of the CDR3 is 17 residues. DNA for the CDR3: TGTGCCAGCCTTCCATGGGCGGGAGCGGTGAACACCGGGGAGCTGTTTTTT. Translating it yields CASLPWAGAVNTGELFF.

The chain combines TRBV2 with TRBJ2-3, with D tentatively TRBD2 (6 bases). Trimming removed 1 base at V and 4 bases at J, with 15 bases between. CDR3 length: 16 amino acids. The germline V gene encodes CDR1 SNHLY and CDR2 FYNNEI. The CDR3 reads CASSEEGGSPPDTQYF. The CDR3 DNA follows: TGTGCCAGCAGTGAAGAGGGAGGCTCCCCCCCAGATACGCAGTATTTT.

V usage is TRBV29-1 and J usage is TRBJ1-3; no definite D call. This CDR3 is 14 amino acids long. V shed 4 bases and J shed 0 bases, with 10 bases lying between them. Germline V gene sequence: CDR1 SQVTM, CDR2 ANQGSEA. CDR3 residues: CSVGEGLSGNTIYF. The DNA of the CDR3 is TGCAGCGTTGGAGAGGGCCTCTCTGGAAACACCATATATTTT.

Ten or more counts support this clonotype. This rearrangement joins TRBV21-1 to TRBJ2-7; the table gives TRBD1 as D, unverified against the DNA. TRBV21-1 counts as a pseudogene. The CDR3 is 18 residues long. The CDR3 nucleotides read TGTGCCAGCAGCAGACGGACAGGGAATTCCCCGTCTGCCTACGAGCAGTACTTC. Its translation: CASSRRTGNSPSAYEQYF.

The chain links TRBV7-8 to TRBJ2-5, with TRBD2 matching over 11 bases. Germline assignment: CDR1 SGHVS and CDR2 FQNEAQ. This CDR3 contains 16 residues. V was pared by 1 base and J by 5 bases, with 6 bases of the junction left unmatched. The CDR3 coding sequence is TGTGCCAGCAGCTTAGTTGCTAGCGGGAGGTTTGAGACCCAGTACTTC. This gives the protein CASSLVASGRFETQYF.